These 14 T cell receptor beta chains were sequenced from one sample in a study. TCRdb reanalysed the RT-PCR reads using MiXCR and keeps one entry per CDR3 protein. Of about 680,000 distinct CDR3 sequences in the sample, 14% were seen once. The specimen sequenced was memory CD4+ T cells from blood. The receptors were gathered from a female donor in good health, serving as a healthy control.

This clonotype was observed many times. The gene calls are TRBV28 and TRBJ2-1; D gene unclear. This CDR3 has 13 amino acids. Germline V CDR1 and CDR2: MDHEN, SYDVKM. V lost 5 bases and J lost 6, with 11 bases in between. As DNA, the CDR3 is TGTGCCAGCAGTCCGCGCCGTCGCAATGAGCAGTTCTTC. Its translation is CASSPRRRNEQFF. Looking up the rest from reference TRBV28 and TRBJ2-1 gives the full variable domain: DVKVTQSSRYLVKRTGEKVFLECVQDMDHENMFWYRQDPGLGLRLIYFSYDVKMKEKGDIPEGYSVSREKKERFSLILESASTNQTSMYLCASSPRRRNEQFFGPGTRLTVL.

The sample holds a few counts of this clonotype. This chain uses TRBV6-1 with TRBJ1-5; D perhaps matches TRBD1 (5 bases). The CDR3 loop spans 15 amino acids. CDR1 MNHNS and CDR2 SASEGT come from the germline V gene. V was pared by 2 bases and J by 7 bases, with 15 bases between. The CDR3 bases are TGTGCCAGCAGTGAAAGACAGATAGTCAGACAGCCCCAGCATTTT. Protein sequence: CASSERQIVRQPQHF.

The genes are TRBV3-1 and TRBJ1-1; 7 nucleotides agree with TRBD1. Trimming cost V 7 bases and J 5 bases; bases outside gene matches: 10. Per germline, CDR1 LGHDT and CDR2 YNNKEL (reference sequence). There are 14 residues in the CDR3. For the CDR3, the DNA is TGTGCCAGCATAGAGACAGGGATGGGTACTGAAGCTTTCTTT. Its protein is CASIETGMGTEAFF.

V and J are TRBV7-9 and TRBJ2-7; D is perhaps TRBD2 (6 bases). Trimming shortened V by 5 bases and J by 4 bases, and 21 bases separated the two germline ends. The CDR3 has 16 amino acids. Germline V CDR1 and CDR2: SEHNR, FQNEAQ (reference sequence). CDR3: CASSDTAASEGYEQYF. The CDR3 DNA follows: TGTGCCAGCAGCGACACCGCGGCTAGCGAAGGGTACGAGCAGTACTTC. Based on the CDR3 plus reference TRBV7-9 and TRBJ2-7, the full variable domain is DTGVSQNPRHKITKRGQNVTFRCDPISEHNRLYWYRQTLGQGPEFLTYFQNEAQLEKSRLLSDRFSAERPKGSFSTLEIQRTEQGDSAMYLCASSDTAASEGYEQYFGPGTRLTVT.

V usage is TRBV19 and J usage is TRBJ1-4; the D is unclear. This CDR3 is 12 amino acids long. Germline V gene data show CDR1 as LNHDA and CDR2 as SQIVND (reference sequence). V gave up 9 bases and J gave up 3 bases, with 8 bases separating them. The CDR3 bases are TGTGCCAGCAGCACGGCTAATGAAAAACTGTTTTTT. Residues: CASSTANEKLFF.

This clonotype was seen at least ten times. The chain uses TRBV5-1 and TRBJ2-7, with 10 bases matching TRBD1. Losses at the gene ends were 6 bases for V and 1 base for J; bases not matched to a gene: 4. The CDR3 length is 14 residues. Germline V gene data show CDR1 as SGHRS and CDR2 as YFSETQ. The chain's CDR3 is CASKEGQGSYEQYF. The CDR3 nucleotides are TGCGCCAGCAAGGAGGGACAGGGGTCCTACGAGCAGTACTTC.

This clonotype was counted ten times or more. V usage is TRBV29-1 and J usage is TRBJ1-2; D remains ambiguous. This CDR3 has 11 amino acids. V was cut by 5 bases and J by 3 bases, with 7 bases left in between. Germline V gene lookup returns CDR1 SQVTM and CDR2 ANQGSEA. The CDR3 is CSVQVYYGYTF. The CDR3 DNA sequence: TGCAGCGTTCAGGTTTACTATGGCTACACCTTC.

The chain has TRBV30 and TRBJ2-1; 9 bases match TRBD1. With V trimmed by 3 bases and J by 7 bases, 10 bases remained unmatched. Germline V CDR1 and CDR2: GTSNPN, SVGIG (reference sequence). CDR3 length: 15 residues. The DNA for the CDR3 is TGTGCCTGGAGCCCCTCTGGGACAGGGAGAAATGAGCAGTTCTTC. Amino acid sequence: CAWSPSGTGRNEQFF. The full variable domain, its missing parts supplied by reference TRBV30 and TRBJ2-1, is SQTIHQWPATLVQPVGSPLSLECTVEGTSNPNLYWYRQAAGRGLQLLFYSVGIGQISSEVPQNLSASRPQDRQFILSSKKLLLSDSGFYLCAWSPSGTGRNEQFFGPGTRLTVL.

This clonotype was seen a few times. This sequence joins TRBV5-1 and TRBJ2-2, with D maybe TRBD1 (6 bases). There are 14 residues in the CDR3. Germline CDR1 reads SGHRS; CDR2 reads YFSETQ. V was clipped by 0 bases and J by 7 bases, with 10 bases between them. The CDR3 DNA reads as TGCGCCAGCAGCTTGGACAGGGTTGGCGGGGAGCTGTTTTTT. Protein: CASSLDRVGGELFF.

The chain couples TRBV9 to TRBJ2-1; TRBD1 or TRBD2 may be the D gene (7 bases each). Germline V gene data show CDR1 as SGDLS and CDR2 as YYNGEE. Trimming took off 5 bases at V and 5 bases at J, with 20 bases between the two ends. The CDR3 loop spans 16 amino acids. CDR3 nucleotide sequence: TGTGCCAGCAGAGCGGCAGGGGGTACTAGCGACAATGAGCAGTTCTTC. Its translation is CASRAAGGTSDNEQFF.

This clonotype came up many times. The V and J genes are TRBV20-1 and TRBJ2-7; 10 bases line up with TRBD2. CDR3 length: 14 residues. V was pared by 3 bases and J by 5 bases, with 7 bases of the junction left unmatched. The germline gives CDR1 DFQATT, CDR2 SNEGSKA (reference sequence). The CDR3 spells CSARGLAGAHEQYF. The CDR3 DNA reads as TGCAGTGCTAGGGGTCTAGCGGGAGCCCACGAGCAGTACTTC.

The CDR3 DNA follows: TGTGCCAGCAGCTTGGCCGGGACAGGGACATACAATGAGCAGTTCTTC. Protein product: CASSLAGTGTYNEQFF. V gene TRBV5-5 combines with J gene TRBJ2-1; 9 positions agree with TRBD1. The CDR3 is 16 amino acids. In germline, CDR1 is SGHKS, CDR2 YYEKEE (reference sequence). Trimming at V came to 0 bases and at J to 4 bases, leaving 5 bases not matched to a gene.

This clonotype was seen once. The chain is built from TRBV28 and TRBJ1-2; D gene uncertain. From germline, CDR1 is MDHEN and CDR2 SYDVKM. V was cut by 4 bases and J by 2 bases, with 8 bases left in between. The CDR3 runs to 13 residues. The CDR3 DNA reads TGTGCCAGCAGTTGGAGCCGCAACTATGGCTACACCTTC. Amino acid sequence: CASSWSRNYGYTF.

V gene TRBV18 combines with J gene TRBJ1-1, with 7 bases aligning to TRBD1. This CDR3 has 15 residues. V lost 3 bases and J lost 1; bases outside the gene matches: 5. The germline CDR1 and CDR2 sequences are KGHSH and LQKENI. CDR3 protein: CASSPGQRSNTEAFF. The CDR3 DNA reads as TGTGCCAGCTCACCGGGACAGCGCTCGAACACTGAAGCTTTCTTT.